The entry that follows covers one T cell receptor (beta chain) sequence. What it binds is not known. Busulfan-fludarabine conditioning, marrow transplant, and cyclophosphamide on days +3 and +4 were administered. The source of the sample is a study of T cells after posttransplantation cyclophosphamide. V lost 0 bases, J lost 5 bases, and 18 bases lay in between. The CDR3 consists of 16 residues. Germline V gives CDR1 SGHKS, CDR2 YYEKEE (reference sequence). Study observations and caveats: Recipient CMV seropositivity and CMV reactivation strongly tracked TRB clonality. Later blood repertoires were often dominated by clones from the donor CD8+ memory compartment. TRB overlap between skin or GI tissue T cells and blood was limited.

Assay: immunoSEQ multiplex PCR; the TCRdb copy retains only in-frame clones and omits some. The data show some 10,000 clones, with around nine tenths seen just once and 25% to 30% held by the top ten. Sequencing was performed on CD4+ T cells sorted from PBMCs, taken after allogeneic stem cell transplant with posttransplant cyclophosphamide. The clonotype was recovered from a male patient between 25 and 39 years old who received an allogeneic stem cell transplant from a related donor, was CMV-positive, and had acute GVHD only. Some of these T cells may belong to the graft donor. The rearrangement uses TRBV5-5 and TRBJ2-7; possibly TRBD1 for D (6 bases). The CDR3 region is CASSLDVRGWIDEQYF. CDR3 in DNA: TGTGCCAGCAGCTTGGATGTCAGGGGATGGATCGACGAGCAGTACTTC.